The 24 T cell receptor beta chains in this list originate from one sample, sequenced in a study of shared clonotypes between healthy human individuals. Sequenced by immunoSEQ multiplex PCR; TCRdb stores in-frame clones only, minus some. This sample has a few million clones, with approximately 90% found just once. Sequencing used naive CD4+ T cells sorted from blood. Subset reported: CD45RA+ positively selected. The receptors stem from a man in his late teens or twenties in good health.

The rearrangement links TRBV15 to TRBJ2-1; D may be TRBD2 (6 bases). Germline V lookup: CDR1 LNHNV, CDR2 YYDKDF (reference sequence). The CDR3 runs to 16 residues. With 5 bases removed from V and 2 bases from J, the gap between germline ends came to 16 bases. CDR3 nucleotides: TGTGCCACCAGCGTCTCCGGGACTGTGACCTACAATGAGCAGTTCTTC. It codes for CATSVSGTVTYNEQFF.

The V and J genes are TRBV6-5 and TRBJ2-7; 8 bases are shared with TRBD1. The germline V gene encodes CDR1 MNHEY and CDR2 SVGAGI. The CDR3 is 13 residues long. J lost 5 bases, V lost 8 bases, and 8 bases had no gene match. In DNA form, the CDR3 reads TGTGCCAGCCCCGGACAGGGTGGCAACGAGCAGTACTTC. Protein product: CASPGQGGNEQYF.

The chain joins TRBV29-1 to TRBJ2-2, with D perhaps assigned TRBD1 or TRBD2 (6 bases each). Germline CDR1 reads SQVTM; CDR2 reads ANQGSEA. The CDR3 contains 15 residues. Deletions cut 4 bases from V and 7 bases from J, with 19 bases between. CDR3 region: CSVASRGRFSGELFF. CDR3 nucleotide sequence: TGCAGCGTTGCCTCCCGGGGGCGATTCAGCGGGGAGCTGTTTTTT.

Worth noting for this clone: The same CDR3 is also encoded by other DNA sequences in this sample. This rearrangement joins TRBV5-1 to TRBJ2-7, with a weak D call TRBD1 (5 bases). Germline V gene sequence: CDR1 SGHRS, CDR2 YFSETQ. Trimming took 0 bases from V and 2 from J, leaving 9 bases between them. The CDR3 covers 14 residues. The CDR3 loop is CASSLAPGPYEQYF. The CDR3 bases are TGCGCCAGCAGCTTGGCCCCAGGGCCCTACGAGCAGTACTTC. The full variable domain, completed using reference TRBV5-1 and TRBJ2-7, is KAGVTQTPRYLIKTRGQQVTLSCSPISGHRSVSWYQQTPGQGLQFLFEYFSETQRNKGNFPGRFSGRQFSNSRSEMNVSTLELGDSALYLCASSLAPGPYEQYFGPGTRLTVT.

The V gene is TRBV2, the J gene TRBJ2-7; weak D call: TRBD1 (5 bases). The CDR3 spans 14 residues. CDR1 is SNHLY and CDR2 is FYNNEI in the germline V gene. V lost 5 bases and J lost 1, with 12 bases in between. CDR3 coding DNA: TGTGCCAGCAGTAGGGGCAGGGTGTCCTACGAGCAGTACTTC. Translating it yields CASSRGRVSYEQYF.

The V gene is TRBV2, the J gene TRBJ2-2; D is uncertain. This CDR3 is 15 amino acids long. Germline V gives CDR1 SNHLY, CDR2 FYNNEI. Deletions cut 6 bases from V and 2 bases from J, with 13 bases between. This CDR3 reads CASRVGQVNTGELFF. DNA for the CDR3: TGTGCCAGCAGAGTTGGGCAGGTCAACACCGGGGAGCTGTTTTTT. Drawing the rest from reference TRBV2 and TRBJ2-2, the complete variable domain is EPEVTQTPSHQVTQMGQEVILRCVPISNHLYFYWYRQILGQKVEFLVSFYNNEISEKSEIFDDQFSVERPDGSNFTLKIRSTKLEDSAMYFCASRVGQVNTGELFFGEGSRLTVL.

The CDR3 loop is CASSADGNEQFF. The CDR3 DNA reads as TGTGCCAGCAGCGCGGACGGTAATGAGCAGTTCTTC. The J gene is TRBJ2-1, the V gene TRBV7-8, with D uncertain. This CDR3 contains 12 residues. The germline CDR1 and CDR2 sequences are SGHVS and FQNEAQ. Trimming took 5 bases from V and 7 from J, leaving 9 bases between them.

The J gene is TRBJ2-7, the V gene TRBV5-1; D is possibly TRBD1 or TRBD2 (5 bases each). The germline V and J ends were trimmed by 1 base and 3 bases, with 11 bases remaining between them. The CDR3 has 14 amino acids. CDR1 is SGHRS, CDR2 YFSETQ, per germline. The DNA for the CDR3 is TGCGCCAGCAGCTTGAATGGGGGTTTCTACGAGCAGTACTTC. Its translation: CASSLNGGFYEQYF.

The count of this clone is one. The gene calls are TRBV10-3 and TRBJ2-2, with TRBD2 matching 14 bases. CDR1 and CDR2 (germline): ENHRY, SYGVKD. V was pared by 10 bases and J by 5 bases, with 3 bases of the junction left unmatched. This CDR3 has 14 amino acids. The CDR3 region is CATRTSGGTGELFF. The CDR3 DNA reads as TGTGCCACCAGGACTAGCGGGGGGACCGGGGAGCTGTTTTTT.

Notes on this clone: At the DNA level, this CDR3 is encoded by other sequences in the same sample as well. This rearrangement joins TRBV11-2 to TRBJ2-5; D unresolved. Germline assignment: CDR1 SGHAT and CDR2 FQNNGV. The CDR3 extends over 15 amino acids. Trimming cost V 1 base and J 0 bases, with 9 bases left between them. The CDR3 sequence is CASSLVYGNQETQYF. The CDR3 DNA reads TGTGCCAGCAGCTTAGTGTATGGGAACCAAGAGACCCAGTACTTC.

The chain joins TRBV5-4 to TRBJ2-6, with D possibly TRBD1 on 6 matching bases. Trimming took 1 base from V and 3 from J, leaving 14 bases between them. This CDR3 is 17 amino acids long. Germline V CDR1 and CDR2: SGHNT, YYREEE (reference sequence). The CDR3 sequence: CASSLYAGARGANVLTF. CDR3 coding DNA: TGTGCCAGCAGCTTGTATGCAGGGGCGCGTGGGGCCAACGTCCTGACTTTC.

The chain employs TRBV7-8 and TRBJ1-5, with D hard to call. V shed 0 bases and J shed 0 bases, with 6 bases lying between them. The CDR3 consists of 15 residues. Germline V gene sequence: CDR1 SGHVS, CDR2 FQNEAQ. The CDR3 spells CASSLAYSSNQPQHF. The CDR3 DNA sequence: TGTGCCAGCAGCTTAGCGTACAGTAGCAATCAGCCCCAGCATTTT.

CDR3 sequence reads: CASSIGPGTTIGIQYF. The CDR3 DNA is TGTGCCAGTAGTATAGGCCCCGGGACTACCATAGGCATTCAGTACTTC. The V and J genes are TRBV19 and TRBJ2-4; 7 bases are shared with TRBD2. Germline assignment: CDR1 LNHDA and CDR2 SQIVND (reference sequence). The CDR3 contains 16 residues. J lost 9 bases, V lost 1 base, and 12 bases had no gene match.

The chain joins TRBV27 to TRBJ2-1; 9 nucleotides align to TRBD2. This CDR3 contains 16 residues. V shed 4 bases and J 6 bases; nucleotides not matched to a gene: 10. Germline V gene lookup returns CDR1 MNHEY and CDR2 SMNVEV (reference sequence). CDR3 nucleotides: TGTGCCAGCAGTTCCCCCAGAGGCGGGAGGGCCAATGAGCAGTTCTTC. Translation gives CASSSPRGGRANEQFF.

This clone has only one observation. CDR3 DNA: TGTGCCAGCAGTTTCGAGCAGGGAACTAATGAAAAACTGTTTTTT. Translating gives CASSFEQGTNEKLFF. This sequence joins TRBV27 and TRBJ1-4, with D possibly TRBD1 on 5 matching bases. Trimming took off 3 bases at V and 1 base at J, with 9 bases between the two ends. Germline V gives CDR1 MNHEY, CDR2 SMNVEV (reference sequence). The CDR3 extends over 15 amino acids. The variable domain in full, completed from reference TRBV27 and TRBJ1-4, reads EAQVTQNPRYLITVTGKKLTVTCSQNMNHEYMSWYRQDPGLGLRQIYYSMNVEVTDKGDVPEGYKVSRKEKRNFPLILESPSPNQTSLYFCASSFEQGTNEKLFFGSGTQLSVL.

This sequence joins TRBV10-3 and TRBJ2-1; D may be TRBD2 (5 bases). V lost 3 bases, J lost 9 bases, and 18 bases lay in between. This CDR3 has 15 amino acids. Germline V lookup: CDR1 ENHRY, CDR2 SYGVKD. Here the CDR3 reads CAISDPGSRPGEQFF. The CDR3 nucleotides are TGTGCCATCAGTGACCCGGGGAGCCGCCCCGGTGAGCAGTTCTTC.

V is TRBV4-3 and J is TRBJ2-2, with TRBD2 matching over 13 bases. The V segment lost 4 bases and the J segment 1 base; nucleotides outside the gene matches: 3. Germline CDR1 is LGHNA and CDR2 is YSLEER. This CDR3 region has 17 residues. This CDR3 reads CASSPRLAGGNTGELFF. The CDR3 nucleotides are TGCGCCAGCAGCCCCCGACTAGCGGGGGGGAACACCGGGGAGCTGTTTTTT.

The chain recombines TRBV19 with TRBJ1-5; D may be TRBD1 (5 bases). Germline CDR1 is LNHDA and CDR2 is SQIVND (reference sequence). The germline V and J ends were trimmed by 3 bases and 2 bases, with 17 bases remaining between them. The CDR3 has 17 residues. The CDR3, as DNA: TGTGCCAGTAGTATCGTGAGGGGCGTTGTGGGCAATCAGCCCCAGCATTTT. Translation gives CASSIVRGVVGNQPQHF.

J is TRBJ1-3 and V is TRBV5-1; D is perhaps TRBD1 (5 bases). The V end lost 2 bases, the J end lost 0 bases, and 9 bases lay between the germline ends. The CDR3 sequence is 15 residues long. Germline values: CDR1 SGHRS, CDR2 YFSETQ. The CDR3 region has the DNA TGCGCCAGCAGCTTTGACAGTTTCTCTGGAAACACCATATATTTT. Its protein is CASSFDSFSGNTIYF.

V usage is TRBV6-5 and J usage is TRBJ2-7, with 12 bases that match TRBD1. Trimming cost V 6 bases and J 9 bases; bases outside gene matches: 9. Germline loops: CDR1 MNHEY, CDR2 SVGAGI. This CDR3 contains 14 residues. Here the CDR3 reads CASSRWGTGGGQYF. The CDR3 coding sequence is TGTGCCAGCAGCCGGTGGGGGACAGGGGGCGGGCAGTACTTC.

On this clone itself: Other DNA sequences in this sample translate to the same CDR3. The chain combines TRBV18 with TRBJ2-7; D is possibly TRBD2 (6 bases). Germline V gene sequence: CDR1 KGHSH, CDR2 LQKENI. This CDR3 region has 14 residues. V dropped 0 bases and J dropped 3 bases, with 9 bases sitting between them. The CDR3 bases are TGTGCCAGCTCACCACCGGGTAGCGGCTACGAGCAGTACTTC. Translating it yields CASSPPGSGYEQYF.

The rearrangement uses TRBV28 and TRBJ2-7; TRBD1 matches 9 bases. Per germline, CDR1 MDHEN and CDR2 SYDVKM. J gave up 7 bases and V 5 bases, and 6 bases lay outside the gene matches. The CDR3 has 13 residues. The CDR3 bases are TGTGCCAGCAGTACGGACAGGGGATGGGAGCAGTACTTC. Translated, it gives CASSTDRGWEQYF.

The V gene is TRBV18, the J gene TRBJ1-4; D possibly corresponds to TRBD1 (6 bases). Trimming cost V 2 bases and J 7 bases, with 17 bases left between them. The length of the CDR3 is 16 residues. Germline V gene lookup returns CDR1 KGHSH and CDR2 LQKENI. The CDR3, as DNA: TGTGCCAGCTCACCAGGGGACACCGTCGGCGGTGAAAAACTGTTTTTT. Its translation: CASSPGDTVGGEKLFF.

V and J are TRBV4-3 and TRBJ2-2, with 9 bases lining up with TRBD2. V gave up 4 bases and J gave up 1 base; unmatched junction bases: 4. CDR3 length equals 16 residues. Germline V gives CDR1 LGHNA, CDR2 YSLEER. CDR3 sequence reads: CASSRETSGNTGELFF. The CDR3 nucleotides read TGCGCCAGCAGCCGGGAGACTAGCGGGAACACCGGGGAGCTGTTTTTT.